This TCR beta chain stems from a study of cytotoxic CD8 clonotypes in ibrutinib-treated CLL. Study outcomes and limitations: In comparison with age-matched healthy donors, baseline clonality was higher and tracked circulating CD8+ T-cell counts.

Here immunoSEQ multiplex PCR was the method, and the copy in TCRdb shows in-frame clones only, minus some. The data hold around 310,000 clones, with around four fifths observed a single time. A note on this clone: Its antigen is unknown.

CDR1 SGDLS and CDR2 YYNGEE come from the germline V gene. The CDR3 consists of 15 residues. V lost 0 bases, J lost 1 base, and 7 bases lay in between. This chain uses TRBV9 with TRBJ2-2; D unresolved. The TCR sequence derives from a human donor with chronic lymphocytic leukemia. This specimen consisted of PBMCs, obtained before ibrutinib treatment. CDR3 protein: CASSVAQWNTGELFF. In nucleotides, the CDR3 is TGTGCCAGCAGCGTAGCGCAGTGGAACACCGGGGAGCTGTTTTTT.